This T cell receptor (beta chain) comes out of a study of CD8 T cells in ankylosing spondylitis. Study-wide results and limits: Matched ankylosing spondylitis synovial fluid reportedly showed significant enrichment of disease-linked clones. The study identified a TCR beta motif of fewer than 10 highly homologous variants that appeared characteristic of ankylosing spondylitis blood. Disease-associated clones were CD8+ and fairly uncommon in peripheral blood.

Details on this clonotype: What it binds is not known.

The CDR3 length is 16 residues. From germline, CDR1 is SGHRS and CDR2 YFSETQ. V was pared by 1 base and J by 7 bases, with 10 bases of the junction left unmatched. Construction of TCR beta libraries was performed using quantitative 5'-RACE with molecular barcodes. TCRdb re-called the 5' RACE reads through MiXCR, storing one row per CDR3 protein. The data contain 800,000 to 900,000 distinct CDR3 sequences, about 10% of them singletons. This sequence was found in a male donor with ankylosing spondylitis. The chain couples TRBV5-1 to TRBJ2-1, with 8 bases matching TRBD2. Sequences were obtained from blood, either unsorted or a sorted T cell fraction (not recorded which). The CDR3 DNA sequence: TGCGCCAGCAGCTTGTTCTCGGGGGGGCCGGAAAATGAGCAGTTCTTC. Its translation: CASSLFSGGPENEQFF.